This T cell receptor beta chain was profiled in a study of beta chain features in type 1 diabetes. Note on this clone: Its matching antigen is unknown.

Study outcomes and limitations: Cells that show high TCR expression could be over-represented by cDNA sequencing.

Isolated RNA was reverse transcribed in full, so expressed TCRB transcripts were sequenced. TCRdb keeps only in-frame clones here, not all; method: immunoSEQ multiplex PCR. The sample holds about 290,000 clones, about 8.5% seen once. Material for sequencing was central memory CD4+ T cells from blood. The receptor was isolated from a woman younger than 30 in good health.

DNA of the CDR3: TGTGCCAGCAGCCCCGGACAGGGCCAGGAGCAGTTCTTC. Translated, it gives CASSPGQGQEQFF. The chain carries TRBV7-3 and TRBJ2-1; TRBD1 matches at 8 bases. The J segment lost 10 bases and the V segment lost 5 bases, leaving 7 bases of the junction unmatched. CDR1 and CDR2 from the germline V gene are SGHTA and FQGTGA. The CDR3 is 13 residues long.